This T cell receptor beta chain came from a study of blood T cell repertoires in COVID-19. The method was immunoSEQ multiplex PCR; TCRdb's version includes in-frame clones alone and lacks a portion of them. The sample holds about 200,000 clones, approximately 90% seen once. V dropped 0 bases and J dropped 3 bases, with 8 bases sitting between them. The CDR3 spans 14 residues. Germline CDR1 and CDR2: MGHDK and SYGVNS. The sequencing input was peripheral blood. The receptor was derived from a man between 50 and 59 years old with COVID-19, enrolled during active disease. The chain recombines TRBV25-1 with TRBJ1-1, with D possibly matching TRBD1 (5 bases). This CDR3 is CASSEYSGHTEAFF. The CDR3 DNA reads as TGTGCCAGCAGTGAATATTCAGGGCACACTGAAGCTTTCTTT.